Listed here are 27 T cell receptor beta chains from one sample, sequenced in a study of T-cell reconstitution after alpha-beta-depleted transplantation in children. The TCRbeta library incorporated unique molecular identifiers. TCRdb reanalysed the PCR reads using MiXCR and keeps one entry per CDR3 protein. The table has around 450,000 distinct CDR3 sequences, about 40% seen once. Sample: PBMCs, taken before TCRalphabeta/CD19-depleted stem cell transplant. The source of these receptors is a girl aged 2 to 10 with aplastic anemia, due to receive a stem cell transplant.

The chain recombines TRBV3-1 with TRBJ2-1; no clear D gene. Germline V CDR1 and CDR2: LGHDT, YNNKEL (reference sequence). Between the trimmed V and J ends, which lost 4 bases and 8 bases, there was a span of 9 bases. The CDR3 is 12 residues long. CDR3 DNA: TGTGCCAGCAGCCGTGAGAGCTATGAGCAGTTCTTC. It encodes CASSRESYEQFF.

The chain joins TRBV6-2 or TRBV6-3 to TRBJ2-5, with D possibly being TRBD1 (6 bases). Trimming removed 6 bases at V and 4 bases at J, with 15 bases between. The CDR3 runs 14 residues. CDR1 is MNHEY and CDR2 is SVGEGT in the germline V gene. Here the CDR3 reads CASSTGYIRETQYF. DNA of the CDR3: TGTGCCAGCAGCACAGGGTATATCCGAGAGACCCAGTACTTC.

V and J are TRBV6-1 and TRBJ1-5; D call uncertain. Between the trimmed V and J ends, which lost 6 bases and 7 bases, there was a span of 19 bases. There are 15 residues in the CDR3. Germline V CDR1 and CDR2: MNHNS, SASEGT. Here the CDR3 DNA reads TGTGCCAGCAGGTCCAAGGAAACGTCGTTCCAGCCCCAGCATTTT. Protein sequence: CASRSKETSFQPQHF.

The V gene is TRBV7-3, the J gene TRBJ2-2; the D gene is possibly TRBD1 (6 bases). Per germline, CDR1 SGHTA and CDR2 FQGTGA. Trimming pared 4 bases from V and 6 bases from J, leaving 18 bases between. This CDR3 has 16 amino acids. CDR3 sequence reads: CASSSYPRGVAGELFF. The CDR3 DNA is TGTGCCAGCAGCTCGTACCCCAGGGGAGTGGCCGGGGAGCTGTTTTTT.

J is TRBJ1-1 and V is TRBV5-1; D is unclear. Germline CDR1 and CDR2: SGHRS and YFSETQ. The CDR3 totals 15 residues. V gave up 1 base and J gave up 7 bases, with 17 bases separating them. The CDR3 protein is CASSLIQTLVNEAFF. In nucleotides, the CDR3 is TGCGCCAGCAGCTTGATACAGACGCTCGTAAATGAAGCTTTCTTT.

The table lists this clonotype with a few counts. No DNA is shown, since the ends of the CDR3 on it are uncertain; the CDR3 is the one TCRdb lists. V gene TRBV10-1 combines with J gene TRBJ2-1; the D call in the table, TRBD1, was not verified against the DNA. With termini counted, the CDR3 has 15 amino acids. The germline V gene has CDR1 WNHNN and CDR2 SYGVQD (reference sequence). The chain's CDR3 is CASSTSTGRINEQFF.

The V call is TRBV9, the J call TRBJ2-3, with a possible D match to TRBD2 (6 bases). This CDR3 region has 16 residues. The V gene's germline CDR1 is SGDLS and CDR2 YYNGEE. The V and J ends lost 0 bases and 2 bases respectively, with 13 bases between them. Written as DNA, the CDR3 is TGTGCCAGCAGCGTAGCGTGGGGGGATCCCACAGATACGCAGTATTTT. Translating gives CASSVAWGDPTDTQYF.

This clonotype appeared many times. The CDR3, as DNA: TGTGCCAGCAGTTACAGGGTCCACGGTACGCAGTATTTT. It translates to CASSYRVHGTQYF. The chain uses TRBV12-3 or TRBV12-4 and TRBJ2-3; D may be TRBD1 (6 bases). Trimming pared 4 bases from V and 8 bases from J, leaving 13 bases between. This CDR3 has 13 residues.

The chain employs TRBV24-1 and TRBJ1-4; D not resolved. V lost 10 bases and J lost 8, with 19 bases in between. Germline V gives CDR1 KGHDR, CDR2 SFDVKD. The CDR3 covers 14 residues. CDR3 amino acids: CATKGGRGGEKLFF. The CDR3 DNA reads as TGTGCCACGAAGGGTGGTAGAGGTGGCGAAAAACTGTTTTTT.

This clonotype was detected a few times. The CDR3 DNA reads TGCAGTGCTAGCGGGGACACAGATACGCAGTATTTT. Translation gives CSASGDTDTQYF. The rearrangement links TRBV20-1 to TRBJ2-3; D perhaps matches TRBD2 (5 bases). Trimming cost V 3 bases and J 2 bases, with 6 bases left between them. The CDR3 totals 12 residues. Germline CDR1 and CDR2: DFQATT and SNEGSKA (reference sequence).

The J gene is TRBJ1-1, the V gene TRBV12-3 or TRBV12-4; TRBD1 matches at 7 bases. The CDR3 consists of 16 residues. The junction had 9 bases not matched to a gene; V was cut back by 5 bases and J by 0 bases. The CDR3 coding sequence is TGTGCCAGCAGTACTGGGACAGTAGTTATGAACACTGAAGCTTTCTTT. Translating it yields CASSTGTVVMNTEAFF.

This clonotype was detected a few times. The chain uses TRBV6-1 and TRBJ1-1; D remains ambiguous. Germline CDR1 MNHNS, CDR2 SASEGT. The CDR3 covers 13 residues. The V end lost 8 bases, the J end lost 3 bases, and 13 bases lay between the germline ends. CDR3 residues: CASSSGVDTEAFF. CDR3 bases: TGTGCCAGCTCCTCCGGGGTCGACACTGAAGCTTTCTTT.

The chain links TRBV6-2 or TRBV6-3 to TRBJ2-7; D is possibly TRBD2 (6 bases). Germline V gene lookup returns CDR1 MNHEY and CDR2 SVGEGT. The germline V and J ends were trimmed by 6 bases and 4 bases, with 16 bases remaining between them. The CDR3 runs to 14 residues. CDR3: CASSRPGEKYEQYF. Here the CDR3 DNA reads TGTGCCAGCAGCAGGCCGGGGGAAAAGTACGAGCAGTACTTC.

This clonotype was observed a handful of times. CDR3 amino acids: CSVEEGTGRYGYTF. The CDR3 coding sequence is TGCAGCGTTGAAGAGGGGACGGGGAGGTATGGCTACACCTTC. The V gene is TRBV29-1, the J gene TRBJ1-2, with D possibly being TRBD1 (5 bases). The V end lost 0 bases, the J end lost 5 bases, and 13 bases lay between the germline ends. The CDR3 runs 14 residues. From germline, CDR1 is SQVTM and CDR2 ANQGSEA.

This clonotype occurred a few times. The genes are TRBV20-1 and TRBJ2-5; D gene uncertain. The V gene's germline CDR1 is DFQATT and CDR2 SNEGSKA (reference sequence). The V and J ends lost 1 base and 5 bases respectively, with 11 bases between them. The CDR3 totals 13 residues. The DNA for the CDR3 is TGCAGTGCTAGAGTACAGTCTAAGGAGACCCAGTACTTC. Translation: CSARVQSKETQYF.

This clonotype occurred many times. The chain combines TRBV5-1 with TRBJ1-2, with 11 bases lining up with TRBD1. Losses at the gene ends were 0 bases for V and 2 bases for J; bases not matched to a gene: 3. This CDR3 contains 16 residues. CDR1 and CDR2 from the germline V gene are SGHRS and YFSETQ. The CDR3 sequence is CASSLAGTGGNYGYTF. In nucleotides, the CDR3 is TGCGCCAGCAGCTTGGCCGGGACAGGGGGGAACTATGGCTACACCTTC.

This clonotype was seen a few times. The rearrangement joins TRBV20-1 to TRBJ2-3; 13 bases are a match to TRBD2. CDR1 and CDR2 (germline): DFQATT, SNEGSKA (reference sequence). The V gene end was trimmed by 0 bases and the J gene end by 0 bases; junction bases not matched to a gene: 9. CDR3 length: 19 amino acids. CDR3 DNA sequence: TGCAGTGCTAGAGATCCCTTTGGACTAGCGGGAGAAAGCACAGATACGCAGTATTTT. This codes for CSARDPFGLAGESTDTQYF.

A few counts support this clonotype. This chain connects TRBV28 to TRBJ2-7; the D is unclear. The CDR3 has 16 amino acids. The V gene's germline CDR1 is MDHEN and CDR2 SYDVKM. Deletions cut 5 bases from V and 6 bases from J, with 23 bases between. CDR3 protein: CASSPFMSIGRGEQYF. The CDR3 DNA reads as TGTGCCAGCAGTCCGTTTATGAGTATAGGTCGAGGCGAGCAGTACTTC.

The CDR3 DNA reads TGCAGTGCTATAGACAGGCTGGAGGAAAAACTGTTTTTT. Protein sequence: CSAIDRLEEKLFF. The chain combines TRBV20-1 with TRBJ1-4, with D possibly matching TRBD1 (6 bases). The V end lost 4 bases, the J end lost 8 bases, and 14 bases lay between the germline ends. Germline V CDR1 and CDR2: DFQATT, SNEGSKA (reference sequence). CDR3 length equals 13 residues.

The chain employs TRBV12-3 or TRBV12-4 and TRBJ1-4; possibly TRBD1 for D (5 bases). V gave up 6 bases and J gave up 3 bases, with 14 bases separating them. The CDR3 totals 15 residues. CDR3 amino acids: CASSPTGGANEKLFF. The CDR3 coding sequence is TGTGCCAGCAGCCCTACTGGGGGGGCTAATGAAAAACTGTTTTTT.

This clonotype was recorded many times. The rearrangement uses TRBV12-3 or TRBV12-4 and TRBJ2-7, with a tentative D call TRBD2 (6 bases). With 5 bases removed from V and 2 bases from J, the gap between germline ends came to 10 bases. CDR3 length: 13 residues. The CDR3, as DNA: TGTGCCAGCAGTCTTCGGGAGACCTACGAGCAGTACTTC. Amino acid sequence: CASSLRETYEQYF.

This clonotype has just a few counts. The chain's CDR3 is CSARDRFPENEQFF. CDR3 in DNA: TGCAGTGCTAGAGACAGATTCCCGGAAAATGAGCAGTTCTTC. The chain links TRBV20-1 to TRBJ2-1; no firm D call. In germline, CDR1 is DFQATT, CDR2 SNEGSKA (reference sequence). V was clipped by 0 bases and J by 7 bases, with 13 bases between them. CDR3 length equals 14 residues.

V usage is TRBV7-2 and J usage is TRBJ2-3, with TRBD1 matching 7 bases. Germline V gene sequence: CDR1 SGHTA, CDR2 FQGNSA. J gave up 0 bases and V 5 bases, and 5 bases lay outside the gene matches. The CDR3 consists of 15 residues. The CDR3 is CASSPGQLSTDTQYF. CDR3 nucleotides: TGTGCCAGCAGCCCGGGACAGCTTAGCACAGATACGCAGTATTTT.

The chain recombines TRBV6-1 with TRBJ2-7; no definite D call. The V gene lost 0 bases and the J gene lost 4 bases, with 16 bases spanning the gap. The CDR3 extends over 16 amino acids. Germline V gene lookup returns CDR1 MNHNS and CDR2 SASEGT. CDR3 DNA: TGTGCCAGCAGTGAAGCGCTAGAGGTGGGATCATACGAGCAGTACTTC. Translating it yields CASSEALEVGSYEQYF.

This clonotype was counted ten times or more. The CDR3 DNA reads TGTGCCAGCAGCTCTCCGTCGGGACATACGCAGTATTTT. It specifies CASSSPSGHTQYF. The J gene is TRBJ2-3, the V gene TRBV7-2; either TRBD1 or TRBD2 may supply D (5 bases each). This CDR3 spans 13 amino acids. CDR1 SGHTA and CDR2 FQGNSA come from the germline V gene. Trimming took 4 bases from V and 7 from J, leaving 12 bases between them.

This clonotype has more than one count but fewer than ten. The gene calls are TRBV5-1 and TRBJ1-4; D is uncertain. The CDR3 is 16 amino acids. V gave up 0 bases and J gave up 3 bases, with 12 bases separating them. Germline loops: CDR1 SGHRS, CDR2 YFSETQ. CDR3 sequence reads: CASSLGNTEANEKLFF. CDR3 sequence (DNA): TGCGCCAGCAGCTTGGGGAACACCGAGGCTAATGAAAAACTGTTTTTT. Full variable domain (missing parts from reference TRBV5-1 and TRBJ1-4): KAGVTQTPRYLIKTRGQQVTLSCSPISGHRSVSWYQQTPGQGLQFLFEYFSETQRNKGNFPGRFSGRQFSNSRSEMNVSTLELGDSALYLCASSLGNTEANEKLFFGSGTQLSVL.

The V gene is TRBV5-5, the J gene TRBJ2-3; perhaps TRBD1 as D (6 bases). This CDR3 has 16 amino acids. Germline V gene data show CDR1 as SGHKS and CDR2 as YYEKEE (reference sequence). The V end was cut by 0 bases, the J end by 0 bases, with 11 bases between. CDR3 in amino acids: CASSLAQGRSTDTQYF. The CDR3 DNA reads TGTGCCAGCAGCTTGGCCCAGGGGAGAAGCACAGATACGCAGTATTTT.